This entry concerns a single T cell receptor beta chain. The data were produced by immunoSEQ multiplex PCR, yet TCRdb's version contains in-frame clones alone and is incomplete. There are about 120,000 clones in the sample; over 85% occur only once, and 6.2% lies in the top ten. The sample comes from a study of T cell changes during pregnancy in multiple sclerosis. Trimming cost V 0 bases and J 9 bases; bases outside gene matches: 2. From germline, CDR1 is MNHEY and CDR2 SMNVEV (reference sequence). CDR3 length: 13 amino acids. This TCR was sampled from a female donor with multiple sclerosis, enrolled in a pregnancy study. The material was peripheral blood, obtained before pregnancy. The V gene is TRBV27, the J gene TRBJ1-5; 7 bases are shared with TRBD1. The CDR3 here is CASSLSAGGPQHF. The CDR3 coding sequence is TGTGCCAGCAGTTTATCGGCAGGGGGGCCCCAGCATTTT.